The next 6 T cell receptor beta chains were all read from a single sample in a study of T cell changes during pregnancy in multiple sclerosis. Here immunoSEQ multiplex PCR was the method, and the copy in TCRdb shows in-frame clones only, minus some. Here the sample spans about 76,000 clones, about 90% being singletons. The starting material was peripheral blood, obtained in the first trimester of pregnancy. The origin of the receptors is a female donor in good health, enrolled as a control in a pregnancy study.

The CDR3 DNA is TGTGCCAGCAGCTTAGAACTTGGGCCAGGCGATAACTATGGCTACACCTTC. It specifies CASSLELGPGDNYGYTF. The chain recombines TRBV7-2 with TRBJ1-2; D not resolved. The V end was cut by 1 base, the J end by 1 base, with 16 bases between. Germline CDR1 is SGHTA and CDR2 is FQGNSA. The CDR3 covers 17 residues.

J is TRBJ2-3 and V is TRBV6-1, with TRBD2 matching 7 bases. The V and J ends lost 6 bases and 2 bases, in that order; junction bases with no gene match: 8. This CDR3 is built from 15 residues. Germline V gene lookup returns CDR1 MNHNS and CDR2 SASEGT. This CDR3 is CASRTWEGLTDTQYF. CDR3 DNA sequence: TGTGCCAGCAGGACTTGGGAGGGCCTCACAGATACGCAGTATTTT.

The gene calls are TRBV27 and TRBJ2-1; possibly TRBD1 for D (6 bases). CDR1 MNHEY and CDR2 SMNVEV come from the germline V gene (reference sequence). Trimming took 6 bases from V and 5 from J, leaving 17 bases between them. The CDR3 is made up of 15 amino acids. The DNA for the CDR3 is TGTGCCAGCAGGATGGGACATCATCGCAACAATGAGCAGTTCTTC. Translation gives CASRMGHHRNNEQFF.

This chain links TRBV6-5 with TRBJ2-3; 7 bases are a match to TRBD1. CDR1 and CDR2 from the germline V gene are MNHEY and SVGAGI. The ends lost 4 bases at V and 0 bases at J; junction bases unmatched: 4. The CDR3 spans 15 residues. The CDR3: CASSSGQVSTDTQYF. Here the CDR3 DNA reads TGTGCCAGCAGTTCCGGACAGGTTAGCACAGATACGCAGTATTTT.

This CDR3 is CASSPGGTSGQETQYF. The DNA of the CDR3 is TGCGCCAGCAGCCCCGGTGGGACTAGCGGCCAAGAGACCCAGTACTTC. The gene calls are TRBV5-1 and TRBJ2-5; 11 bases fit TRBD2. The J segment lost 1 base and the V segment lost 4 bases, leaving 6 bases of the junction unmatched. The CDR3 has 16 residues. CDR1 and CDR2 from the germline V gene are SGHRS and YFSETQ.

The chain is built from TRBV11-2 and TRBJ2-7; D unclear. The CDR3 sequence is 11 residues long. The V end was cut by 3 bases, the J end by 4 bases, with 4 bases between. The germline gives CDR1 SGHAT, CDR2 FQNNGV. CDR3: CASSFKYEQYF. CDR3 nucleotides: TGTGCCAGCAGCTTCAAATACGAGCAGTACTTC.